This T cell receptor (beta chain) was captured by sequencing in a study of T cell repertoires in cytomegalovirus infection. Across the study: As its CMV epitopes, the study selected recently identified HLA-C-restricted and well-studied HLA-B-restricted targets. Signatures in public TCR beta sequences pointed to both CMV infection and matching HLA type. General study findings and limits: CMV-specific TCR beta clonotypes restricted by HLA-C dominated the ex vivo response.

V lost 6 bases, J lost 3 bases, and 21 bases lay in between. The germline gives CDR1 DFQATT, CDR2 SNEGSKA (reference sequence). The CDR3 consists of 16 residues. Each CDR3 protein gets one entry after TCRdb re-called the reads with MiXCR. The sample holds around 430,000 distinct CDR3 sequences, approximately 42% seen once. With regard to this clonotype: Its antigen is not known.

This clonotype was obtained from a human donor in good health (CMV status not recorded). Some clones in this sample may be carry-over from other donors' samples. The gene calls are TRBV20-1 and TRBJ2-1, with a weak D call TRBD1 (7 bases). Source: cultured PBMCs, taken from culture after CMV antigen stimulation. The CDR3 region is CSAPPWGDRSYNEQFF. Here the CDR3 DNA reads TGCAGTGCGCCCCCCTGGGGGGACAGAAGCTACAATGAGCAGTTCTTC.